This TCR beta chain appears in the sequencing data of a study of T-cell memory formation after mild COVID-19. The V end was cut by 5 bases, the J end by 5 bases, with 15 bases between. Germline V gene data show CDR1 as SGHAT and CDR2 as FQNNGV. The CDR3 is 14 residues long. As to this clonotype: Antigen specificity is unknown.

The TCR alpha and TCR beta cDNA libraries, bearing sample barcodes and UMIs, were generated by 5'RACE using constant-segment primers. In TCRdb, the 5' RACE reads were re-called with MiXCR into one record per CDR3 protein. The sample records around 100,000 distinct CDR3 sequences, about 24% being singletons. Findings and limits, study-wide: Mostly located in CM and EM were contracting CD4+ clones, with contracting CD8+ clones located in EMRA.

The rearrangement links TRBV11-2 to TRBJ2-5, with D uncertain. This TCR was sampled from a man aged 18-30 years who had mild COVID-19 (a few samples of this study predate the infection). Cell type and time point are not known. The sequenced sample consisted of PBMCs or a T cell subset sorted from them (not recorded which). The CDR3 bases are TGTGCCAGCAGCACCACTAAGGGCAGGGAGACCCAGTACTTC. The encoded protein is CASSTTKGRETQYF.